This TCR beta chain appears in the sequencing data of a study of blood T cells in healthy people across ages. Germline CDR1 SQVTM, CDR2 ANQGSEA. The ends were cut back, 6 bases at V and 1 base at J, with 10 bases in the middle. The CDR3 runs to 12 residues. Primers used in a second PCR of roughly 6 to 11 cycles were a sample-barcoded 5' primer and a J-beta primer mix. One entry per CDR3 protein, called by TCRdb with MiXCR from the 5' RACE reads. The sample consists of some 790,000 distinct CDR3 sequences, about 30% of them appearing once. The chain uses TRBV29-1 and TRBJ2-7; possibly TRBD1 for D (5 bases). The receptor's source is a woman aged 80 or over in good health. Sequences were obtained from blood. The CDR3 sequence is CSVLTVSYEQYF. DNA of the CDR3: TGCAGCGTCCTGACAGTGTCCTACGAGCAGTACTTC.